Following are 19 T cell receptor beta chains from one sample sequenced in a study of regulatory T cells in long-lasting Graves disease. Researchers made TCR beta libraries by using iRepertoire HTBI primers and running Arm-PCR on CDR3 regions. TCRdb re-called the multiplex PCR reads with MiXCR, one entry per CDR3 protein. The sample lists hundreds of thousands of distinct CDR3 sequences, 16% occurring once. This sample's time point: newly diagnosed GD, antithyroid drugs for less than 3 months. PBMC RNA served as the TCR library source. These sequences were also reported in another study, on T cells in Graves' hyperthyroidism and ophthalmopathy.

Material: peripheral blood mononuclear cells (PBMCs), obtained at new diagnosis, from a patient treated with antithyroid drugs. The receptors originated from a woman aged 30 to 39 with Graves disease.

The V call is TRBV20-1, the J call TRBJ2-1; D perhaps matches TRBD2 (6 bases). Deletions cut 5 bases from V and 5 bases from J, with 13 bases between. The germline V gene encodes CDR1 DFQATT and CDR2 SNEGSKA (reference sequence). The CDR3 is 13 amino acids. The DNA for the CDR3 is TGCAGTGCTGGTAGACTAGTGGACAATGAGCAGTTCTTC. Its protein product is CSAGRLVDNEQFF.

This clonotype was seen at least ten times. J is TRBJ2-1 and V is TRBV3-1; D gene unclear. The length of the CDR3 is 12 residues. V gave up 1 base and J gave up 8 bases, with 6 bases separating them. Per germline, CDR1 LGHDT and CDR2 YNNKEL (reference sequence). The CDR3 coding sequence is TGTGCCAGCAGCCAAGCTGGGGATGAGCAGTTCTTC. It translates to CASSQAGDEQFF.

Notes on this clonotype: One junction end disagrees with the germline gene, perhaps due to a read error. The chain uses TRBV24-1 and TRBJ2-7; the match to TRBD2 covers 9 bases. The CDR3 spans 14 residues. Germline values: CDR1 KGHDR, CDR2 SFDVKD. Written as DNA, the CDR3 is TGTGCCACCACCATCCTAGCGGGAACTTACGAGCGGTACTTC. Residues: CATTILAGTYERYF.

This clonotype was found many times. The CDR3 nucleotides are TGTGCCAGCAGTTTGACCGGGGGCCACTCCGAGCAGTACTTC. Translating gives CASSLTGGHSEQYF. The chain combines TRBV28 with TRBJ2-7, with D perhaps TRBD1 or TRBD2 (6 bases each). The CDR3 has 14 amino acids. The V and J ends lost 3 bases and 6 bases respectively, with 15 bases between them. The germline gives CDR1 MDHEN, CDR2 SYDVKM. The whole variable domain, remainder taken from reference TRBV28 and TRBJ2-7, is DVKVTQSSRYLVKRTGEKVFLECVQDMDHENMFWYRQDPGLGLRLIYFSYDVKMKEKGDIPEGYSVSREKKERFSLILESASTNQTSMYLCASSLTGGHSEQYFGPGTRLTVT.

Many counts were recorded for this clonotype. V usage is TRBV29-1 and J usage is TRBJ2-3; 9 nucleotides align to TRBD2. J gave up 5 bases and V 6 bases, and 6 bases lay outside the gene matches. Looked up from germline, CDR1 is SQVTM and CDR2 is ANQGSEA. This CDR3 comprises 13 residues. The CDR3, as DNA: TGCAGCGTGGAGAGCGGGAGGAAAGATACGCAGTATTTT. This sequence encodes CSVESGRKDTQYF.

This clonotype was detected many times. The chain combines TRBV28 with TRBJ1-6, with a weak D call TRBD1 (5 bases). The CDR3 contains 13 residues. The germline gives CDR1 MDHEN, CDR2 SYDVKM. V gave up 5 bases and J gave up 10 bases, with 12 bases separating them. The CDR3 spells CASSDTGHSPLHF. CDR3 DNA: TGTGCCAGCAGTGATACAGGTCACTCACCCCTCCACTTT.

The chain carries TRBV11-2 and TRBJ2-6; D not certain. Per germline, CDR1 SGHAT and CDR2 FQNNGV. V was clipped by 6 bases and J by 0 bases, with 15 bases between them. The CDR3 consists of 17 residues. The CDR3: CASSTPTVRSGANVLTF. The CDR3 nucleotides are TGTGCCAGCAGTACACCGACGGTCCGCTCTGGGGCCAACGTCCTGACTTTC.

The chain joins TRBV7-9 to TRBJ2-4, with D perhaps matching TRBD1 or TRBD2 (5 bases each). Germline values: CDR1 SEHNR, CDR2 FQNEAQ (reference sequence). CDR3 length: 16 amino acids. V was pared by 1 base and J by 3 bases, with 13 bases between. The CDR3 DNA is TGTGCCAGCAGCTTAGATCAGGCAGGGAGCAAAAACATTCAGTACTTC. Protein sequence: CASSLDQAGSKNIQYF.

The genes are TRBV6-2 or TRBV6-3 and TRBJ2-3; a weak D match, TRBD2 (6 bases). The CDR3 loop spans 15 amino acids. V lost 5 bases and J lost 4, with 16 bases in between. In germline, CDR1 is MNHEY, CDR2 SVGEGT. The CDR3 bases are TGTGCCAGCAGTCCCGGACTACCGATTTCAGATACGCAGTATTTT. This encodes CASSPGLPISDTQYF.

Many counts were recorded for this clonotype. The rearrangement joins TRBV27 to TRBJ2-3, with TRBD2 identical over 10 bases. This CDR3 spans 15 amino acids. Germline V gene sequence: CDR1 MNHEY, CDR2 SMNVEV (reference sequence). V gave up 5 bases and J gave up 4 bases; unmatched junction bases: 6. The CDR3 here is CASSPASGSADTQYF. The DNA for the CDR3 is TGTGCCAGCAGTCCGGCTAGCGGGAGTGCAGATACGCAGTATTTT.

Here the CDR3 reads CASSYRRGTDTQYF. The CDR3 nucleotides read TGTGCCAGCAGTTACAGACGGGGCACAGATACGCAGTATTTT. V is TRBV27 and J is TRBJ2-3; D unclear. V was clipped by 4 bases and J by 1 base, with 9 bases between them. The germline CDR1 and CDR2 sequences are MNHEY and SMNVEV (reference sequence). The CDR3 has 14 residues.

The genes are TRBV29-1 and TRBJ2-2; TRBD1 or TRBD2 may be the D gene (5 bases each). Trimming removed 4 bases at V and 6 bases at J, with 9 bases between. Per germline, CDR1 SQVTM and CDR2 ANQGSEA. The CDR3 covers 12 residues. CDR3 DNA sequence: TGCAGCGTTGCCAGGGAGCCCGGGGAGCTGTTTTTT. It encodes CSVAREPGELFF.

This clonotype turned up a few times. The genes are TRBV18 and TRBJ1-5; D not resolved. The germline V gene has CDR1 KGHSH and CDR2 LQKENI. This CDR3 has 13 residues. V was pared by 6 bases and J by 4 bases, with 10 bases between. The DNA for the CDR3 is TGTGCCAGCTCCAGGACGAAAAATCAGCCCCAGCATTTT. Translated, it gives CASSRTKNQPQHF. Combining the CDR3 with reference TRBV18 and TRBJ1-5 gives the whole variable domain NAGVMQNPRHLVRRRGQEARLRCSPMKGHSHVYWYRQLPEEGLKFMVYLQKENIIDESGMPKERFSAEFPKEGPSILRIQQVVRGDSAAYFCASSRTKNQPQHFGDGTRLSIL.

This clonotype was seen repeatedly, ten times or more. The chain employs TRBV28 and TRBJ2-2; D gene ambiguous. CDR1 and CDR2 from the germline V gene are MDHEN and SYDVKM. This CDR3 is 15 amino acids long. Trimming cost V 10 bases and J 5 bases, with 20 bases left between them. CDR3 loop: CATLVGAPRTGELFF. The CDR3 coding sequence is TGTGCCACCCTCGTCGGAGCCCCCCGGACCGGGGAGCTGTTTTTT. The complete variable domain, with remaining parts taken from reference TRBV28 and TRBJ2-2, reads DVKVTQSSRYLVKRTGEKVFLECVQDMDHENMFWYRQDPGLGLRLIYFSYDVKMKEKGDIPEGYSVSREKKERFSLILESASTNQTSMYLCATLVGAPRTGELFFGEGSRLTVL.

This clonotype was found many times. The CDR3 does not end in the conserved phenylalanine or tryptophan, so this is likely a read error. The DNA is left out, because the CDR3 cannot be placed on it with certainty; the CDR3 is given as TCRdb lists it. The chain combines TRBV28 with TRBJ2-7; TRBD2 reflects the table's D call only, with no check against the DNA. The CDR3 has 15 amino acids, counting both end residues. CDR1 and CDR2 (germline): MDHEN, SYDVKM. The CDR3 loop is CASSSGTSGRAEGVA.

The rearrangement joins TRBV13 to TRBJ2-1; 13 nucleotides match TRBD2. The CDR3 runs to 14 residues. The junction had 0 bases not matched to a gene; V was cut back by 8 bases and J by 2 bases. Looked up from germline, CDR1 is PRHDT and CDR2 is FYEKMQ (reference sequence). The CDR3, as DNA: TGTGCCAGCGGGACTAGCGGGGCCTACAATGAGCAGTTCTTC. Amino acids: CASGTSGAYNEQFF.

This clonotype was seen repeatedly, ten times or more. The chain couples TRBV28 to TRBJ1-3; D perhaps matches TRBD1 (5 bases). CDR3 length: 17 amino acids. Germline V gives CDR1 MDHEN, CDR2 SYDVKM. Deletions cut 2 bases from V and 0 bases from J, with 14 bases between. CDR3: CASSLGGARYSGNTIYF. Written as DNA, the CDR3 is TGTGCCAGCAGTTTAGGGGGTGCGCGGTACTCTGGAAACACCATATATTTT.

This clonotype was recorded many times. This sequence joins TRBV24-1 and TRBJ1-1; D perhaps matches TRBD1 (5 bases). Germline loops: CDR1 KGHDR, CDR2 SFDVKD. The CDR3 loop spans 15 amino acids. Trimming pared 4 bases from V and 2 bases from J, leaving 13 bases between. The CDR3 loop is CATSDPRQGNTEAFF. CDR3 DNA sequence: TGTGCCACCAGTGACCCCCGGCAGGGTAACACTGAAGCTTTCTTT.

This clonotype appeared many times. This sequence joins TRBV28 and TRBJ2-1; D possibly corresponds to TRBD1 (6 bases). Germline CDR1 is MDHEN and CDR2 is SYDVKM. The CDR3 totals 14 residues. V gave up 6 bases and J gave up 3 bases, with 12 bases separating them. DNA for the CDR3: TGTGCCAGCAGAGGACAGATTTTCTACAATGAGCAGTTCTTC. Translated: CASRGQIFYNEQFF.